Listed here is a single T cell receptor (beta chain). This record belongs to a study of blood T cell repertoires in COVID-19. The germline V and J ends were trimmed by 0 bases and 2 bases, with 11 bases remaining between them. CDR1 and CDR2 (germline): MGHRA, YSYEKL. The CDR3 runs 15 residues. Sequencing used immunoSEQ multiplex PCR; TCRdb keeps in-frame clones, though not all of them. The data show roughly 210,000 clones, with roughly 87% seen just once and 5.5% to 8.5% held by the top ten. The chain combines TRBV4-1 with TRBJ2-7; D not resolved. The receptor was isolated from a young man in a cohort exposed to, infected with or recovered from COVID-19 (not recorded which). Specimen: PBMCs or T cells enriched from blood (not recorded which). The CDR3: CASSQDLSRTYEQYF. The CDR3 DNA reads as TGCGCCAGCAGCCAAGATCTTTCCAGGACCTACGAGCAGTACTTC.